This TCR beta chain emerged from a study of tumor-infiltrating lymphocytes in localized non-small cell lung cancer. In the study overall: Each patient gave resected tumor and non-adjacent uninvolved lung tissue. Study-wide results and limits: T-cell fraction did not differ between immunotypes IM1 and IM2. Tumors had more T cell infiltration than uninvolved lung, per TCRbeta sequencing and CD3 counts. Tumor T-cell fraction was not associated with recurrence-free survival.

With respect to this clone: Its specificity is not known.

Produced via immunoSEQ multiplex PCR; TCRdb's table is partial and in-frame only. The sample lists 14,000 or so clones, roughly 75% seen once, with roughly 4.3% in the top ten. This receptor was taken from a human donor with non-small cell lung cancer. Sample: lung tumor tissue.

DNA for the CDR3: TGTGCCATTCGCTCCAGGAACTATGGCTACACCTTC. Its protein product is CAIRSRNYGYTF. J is TRBJ1-2 and V is TRBV10-3; D is uncertain. The CDR3 length is 12 residues. Germline lookup yields CDR1 ENHRY and CDR2 SYGVKD. V was pared by 9 bases and J by 2 bases, with 10 bases between.